A single sample gave rise to the 24 T cell receptor beta chains below, sequenced in a study of identifying expanded T cells in peripheral blood (dated by TCRdb to between 2018 and 2021). The protocol used for the library was the immunoSEQ multiplex PCR assay. In its TCRdb copy, this immuneACCESS table keeps in-frame sequences only and misses some clones. Where compared with another copy, unresolved V genes explain less than half of these, and the others have no known cause. The sample records around 120,000 clones, 84% of which are singletons. Of the sample, roughly 3.3% falls within the top ten clones. Sample: blood. These receptors all come from a person aged 18 to 70 in good health.

This clone was counted a single time. V usage is TRBV18 and J usage is TRBJ2-5, with D unclear. Germline loops: CDR1 KGHSH, CDR2 LQKENI. Trimming pared 1 base from V and 11 bases from J, leaving 11 bases between. CDR3 size: 12 residues. The CDR3 protein is CASSPRGEEQYF. CDR3 nucleotide sequence: TGTGCCAGCTCACCACGCGGCGAAGAGCAGTACTTC.

The rearrangement uses TRBV5-4 and TRBJ2-1; 8 positions match TRBD1. The CDR3 has 17 residues. Germline assignment: CDR1 SGHNT and CDR2 YYREEE (reference sequence). With 1 base clipped from V and 5 bases from J, the junction kept 11 bases outside the gene matches. DNA for the CDR3: TGTGCCAGCAGCTTGAACAGGGGGACAGTTGGAGACAATGAGCAGTTCTTC. Protein: CASSLNRGTVGDNEQFF. Variable domain in full (rest from reference TRBV5-4 and TRBJ2-1): ETGVTQSPTHLIKTRGQQVTLRCSSQSGHNTVSWYQQALGQGPQFIFQYYREEENGRGNFPPRFSGLQFPNYSSELNVNALELDDSALYLCASSLNRGTVGDNEQFFGPGTRLTVL.

The chain employs TRBV29-1 and TRBJ2-7; 7 bases map to TRBD2. Trimming at V came to 4 bases and at J to 3 bases, leaving 6 bases not matched to a gene. Germline loops: CDR1 SQVTM, CDR2 ANQGSEA. The CDR3 is 13 residues long. DNA of the CDR3: TGCAGCGTTGTGGGAGGGCTATTCTACGAGCAGTACTTC. This gives the protein CSVVGGLFYEQYF.

The CDR3 is CASSLGLQGHTEAFF. The CDR3, as DNA: TGTGCCAGCAGCTTAGGCTTGCAGGGCCACACTGAAGCTTTCTTT. This chain links TRBV7-9 with TRBJ1-1; possible D gene TRBD1, 5 bases. Germline CDR1 SEHNR, CDR2 FQNEAQ (reference sequence). The CDR3 extends over 15 amino acids. Trimming removed 1 base from V and 3 bases from J, with 12 bases in between.

The rearrangement links TRBV30 to TRBJ2-2, with D possibly being TRBD1 (6 bases). CDR3 length: 13 residues. Trimming shortened V by 5 bases and J by 4 bases, and 11 bases separated the two germline ends. Looked up from germline, CDR1 is GTSNPN and CDR2 is SVGIG (reference sequence). The DNA for the CDR3 is TGTGCCTGGCCTCCGGACAGCACCGGGGAGCTGTTTTTT. It is translated as CAWPPDSTGELFF.

The chain couples TRBV27 to TRBJ1-3; tentative D call: TRBD1 (6 bases). Deletions cut 2 bases from V and 5 bases from J, with 13 bases between. CDR1 is MNHEY, CDR2 SMNVEV, per germline (reference sequence). The CDR3 is 15 residues long. This CDR3 reads CASSLIGGGRNTIYF. The CDR3 DNA reads as TGTGCCAGCAGTTTAATCGGGGGCGGACGAAACACCATATATTTT.

This chain uses TRBV18 with TRBJ1-1; D gene unclear. There are 15 residues in the CDR3. Germline lookup yields CDR1 KGHSH and CDR2 LQKENI. Trimming cost V 3 bases and J 0 bases, with 11 bases left between them. CDR3 residues: CASSPADGMNTEAFF. In nucleotides, the CDR3 is TGTGCCAGCTCACCGGCGGACGGAATGAACACTGAAGCTTTCTTT.

Only one count was recorded for this clone. The V call is TRBV11-2, the J call TRBJ2-5, with 13 bases lining up with TRBD2. Germline CDR1 SGHAT, CDR2 FQNNGV. J was trimmed by 2 bases and V by 1 base; bases with no gene match: 7. The CDR3 covers 18 residues. CDR3 DNA sequence: TGTGCCAGCAGCTTAGGGACTAGCGGGGGAGCAAAACAAGAGACCCAGTACTTC. Its translation: CASSLGTSGGAKQETQYF.

The gene calls are TRBV2 and TRBJ1-2; a possible D gene is TRBD1 (5 bases). The ends were cut back, 5 bases at V and 5 bases at J, with 9 bases in the middle. Germline V gene data show CDR1 as SNHLY and CDR2 as FYNNEI. The CDR3 has 12 residues. CDR3 protein: CASSIRGYGYTF. CDR3 sequence (DNA): TGTGCCAGCAGTATAAGGGGATATGGCTACACCTTC.

This chain uses TRBV7-9 with TRBJ2-7; D may be TRBD1 (5 bases). With 1 base removed from V and 3 bases from J, the gap between germline ends came to 13 bases. This CDR3 has 15 amino acids. Germline-derived CDR1 and CDR2 are SEHNR and FQNEAQ (reference sequence). This chain's CDR3 is CASSLVPQGIYEQYF. The DNA for the CDR3 is TGTGCCAGCAGCTTAGTCCCGCAGGGAATCTACGAGCAGTACTTC.

This clone is medium-sized. The chain carries TRBV4-1 and TRBJ1-4; D remains unclear. Germline V lookup: CDR1 MGHRA, CDR2 YSYEKL. V dropped 1 base and J dropped 5 bases, with 17 bases sitting between them. CDR3 length: 17 amino acids. As DNA, the CDR3 is TGCGCCAGCAGCCAAGCAATCAGCGGGTCACAGAATGAAAAACTGTTTTTT. This translates into CASSQAISGSQNEKLFF.

The gene calls are TRBV6-5 and TRBJ2-1, with 9 bases aligning to TRBD2. This CDR3 has 15 residues. The germline gives CDR1 MNHEY, CDR2 SVGAGI. After removal of 5 bases from V and 7 bases from J, the junction contained 9 bases not matched to a gene. CDR3 sequence reads: CASSPAAGGVNEQFF. For the CDR3, the DNA is TGTGCCAGCAGTCCCGCAGCGGGGGGCGTGAATGAGCAGTTCTTC.

The rearrangement links TRBV6-5 to TRBJ1-3; D possibly corresponds to TRBD1 (5 bases). The CDR3 is 15 residues long. The germline CDR1 and CDR2 sequences are MNHEY and SVGAGI. V was cut by 2 bases and J by 0 bases, with 8 bases left in between. The CDR3 loop is CASSYTDSSGNTIYF. The CDR3 bases are TGTGCCAGCAGTTACACAGACAGCTCTGGAAACACCATATATTTT.

This clone was seen just once. The chain couples TRBV27 to TRBJ1-2; weak D call: TRBD1 (5 bases). This CDR3 is 16 amino acids long. From germline, CDR1 is MNHEY and CDR2 SMNVEV (reference sequence). Trimming stripped 3 bases from V and 3 bases from J, with 17 bases between. The CDR3 protein is CASSFIYRGSDYGYTF. Here the CDR3 DNA reads TGTGCCAGCAGTTTTATTTATAGGGGCTCGGACTATGGCTACACCTTC.

V usage is TRBV7-6 and J usage is TRBJ2-2, with D perhaps matching TRBD1 (5 bases). Deletions cut 5 bases from V and 7 bases from J, with 14 bases between. This CDR3 comprises 14 residues. Per germline, CDR1 SGHVS and CDR2 FNYEAQ. This CDR3 reads CASSPLGEGGELFF. The DNA of the CDR3 is TGTGCCAGCAGCCCGTTAGGGGAAGGCGGGGAGCTGTTTTTT.

This sequence joins TRBV4-3 and TRBJ1-2; D remains unclear. The germline gives CDR1 LGHNA, CDR2 YSLEER. The CDR3 contains 13 residues. V lost 0 bases and J lost 12, with 14 bases in between. CDR3 sequence (DNA): TGCGCCAGCAGCCAAGATAATGCGGGAGGGCACACCTTC. This translates into CASSQDNAGGHTF.

The rearrangement uses TRBV19 and TRBJ1-5, with 7 bases identical to TRBD1. With V trimmed by 8 bases and J by 0 bases, 7 bases remained unmatched. CDR3 length: 15 amino acids. From germline, CDR1 is LNHDA and CDR2 SQIVND (reference sequence). The CDR3 DNA sequence: TGTGCCAGTTCTGGGACAGCCGTTAGCAATCAGCCCCAGCATTTT. Its protein product is CASSGTAVSNQPQHF.

The chain is built from TRBV11-3 and TRBJ1-6, with a tentative D call TRBD1 (5 bases). Trimming removed 3 bases at V and 7 bases at J, with 13 bases between. Germline V lookup: CDR1 SGHNT, CDR2 YENEEA. The CDR3 is made up of 15 amino acids. The CDR3 coding sequence is TGTGCCAGCAGCTTGCTTGGGGACTTAAATTCACCCCTCCACTTT. Translation: CASSLLGDLNSPLHF.

The chain couples TRBV5-6 to TRBJ2-3; tentative D call: TRBD1 (6 bases). The CDR3 contains 16 residues. V lost 1 base to trimming and J lost 2 bases, with 14 bases between them. Germline CDR1 is SGHDT and CDR2 is YYEEEE. CDR3 in DNA: TGTGCCAGCAGCTTGTTCAGGGGCTCACCCACAGATACGCAGTATTTT. Translating it yields CASSLFRGSPTDTQYF.

V is TRBV7-2 and J is TRBJ2-7; 7 bases align to TRBD1. Germline V lookup: CDR1 SGHTA, CDR2 FQGNSA. Losses at the gene ends were 1 base for V and 7 bases for J; bases not matched to a gene: 10. This CDR3 region has 15 residues. The CDR3 is CASSLEAGGSREQYF. Here the CDR3 DNA reads TGTGCCAGCAGCTTAGAGGCAGGGGGTTCCAGAGAGCAGTACTTC.

This clone was seen at least ten times. The chain combines TRBV6-4 with TRBJ2-3; TRBD2 matches 10 bases. Germline V CDR1 and CDR2: MRHNA, SNTAGT. This CDR3 spans 15 amino acids. V shed 3 bases, J shed 2 bases, and the junction held 2 bases outside the gene matches. The CDR3 region is CASSESGGATDTQYF. Written as DNA, the CDR3 is TGTGCCAGCAGTGAAAGCGGGGGGGCCACAGATACGCAGTATTTT.

The chain joins TRBV19 to TRBJ2-7, with D possibly matching TRBD2 (6 bases). CDR1 is LNHDA and CDR2 is SQIVND in the germline V gene (reference sequence). Trimming pared 4 bases from V and 4 bases from J, leaving 17 bases between. This CDR3 is built from 15 residues. The CDR3 DNA reads as TGTGCCAGTAGTAAAAAAGGAACCCGGGGGTACGAGCAGTACTTC. Protein: CASSKKGTRGYEQYF.

The gene calls are TRBV5-6 and TRBJ1-2, with a possible D match to TRBD1 (5 bases). This CDR3 spans 14 amino acids. Trimming stripped 0 bases from V and 4 bases from J, with 10 bases between. Germline V CDR1 and CDR2: SGHDT, YYEEEE. CDR3 protein: CASSLGQGSYGYTF. In DNA form, the CDR3 reads TGTGCCAGCAGCTTGGGGCAGGGAAGCTATGGCTACACCTTC.

The chain carries TRBV27 and TRBJ1-6; 8 bases match TRBD1. Trimming at V came to 3 bases and at J to 7 bases, leaving 5 bases not matched to a gene. From germline, CDR1 is MNHEY and CDR2 SMNVEV (reference sequence). This CDR3 has 15 amino acids. CDR3 protein: CASSFWTGSNSPLHF. The CDR3, as DNA: TGTGCCAGCAGTTTCTGGACAGGGTCAAATTCACCCCTCCACTTT.